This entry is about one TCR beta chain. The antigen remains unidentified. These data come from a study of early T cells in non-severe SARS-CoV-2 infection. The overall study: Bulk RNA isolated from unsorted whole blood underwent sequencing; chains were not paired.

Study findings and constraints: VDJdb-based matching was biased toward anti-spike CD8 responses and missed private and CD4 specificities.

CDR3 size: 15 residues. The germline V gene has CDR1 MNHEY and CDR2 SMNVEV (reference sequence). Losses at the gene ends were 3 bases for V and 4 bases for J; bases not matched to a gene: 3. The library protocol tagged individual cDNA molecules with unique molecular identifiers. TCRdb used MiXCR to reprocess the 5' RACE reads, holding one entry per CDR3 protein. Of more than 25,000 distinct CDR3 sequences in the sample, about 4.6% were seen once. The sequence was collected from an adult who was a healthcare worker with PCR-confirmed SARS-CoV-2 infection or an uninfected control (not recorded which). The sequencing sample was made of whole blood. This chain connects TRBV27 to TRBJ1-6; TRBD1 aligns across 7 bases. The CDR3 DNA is TGTGCCAGCAGTTTTTCGGGACAGTATAATTCACCCCTCCACTTT. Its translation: CASSFSGQYNSPLHF.